This T cell receptor (beta chain) was observed in a study of cytomegalovirus exposure and HLA in healthy donors. Each donor was healthy, and each was a bone marrow donor. This CDR3 region has 15 residues. V was cut by 3 bases and J by 0 bases, with 10 bases left in between. Looked up from germline, CDR1 is SGHTA and CDR2 is FQGNSA. With 60 Vbeta and 13 Jbeta primers, the PCR was carried out. The data were produced by immunoSEQ multiplex PCR, yet TCRdb's version contains in-frame clones alone and is incomplete. This sample has about 88,000 clones, with roughly three quarters found just once. Sequenced sample: PBMCs. The chain has TRBV7-2 and TRBJ2-3, with a possible D match to TRBD2 (5 bases). The receptor comes from a woman aged 40 to 55 in good health and CMV-seronegative. The CDR3: CASSFLGSSTDTQYF. CDR3 nucleotide sequence: TGTGCCAGCAGCTTTCTTGGGAGTAGCACAGATACGCAGTATTTT.